This T cell receptor (beta chain) was identified in a study of CD8 T cells in Susac syndrome. Study observations and caveats: Repertoires of Susac syndrome CD4+ T cells lacked clonal expansion.

This CDR3 region has 14 residues. V dropped 7 bases and J dropped 5; count of bases not matched to a gene: 9. Germline CDR1 reads SQVTM; CDR2 reads ANQGSEA. Turning to this clonotype: Its specificity is not known.

Negative isolation was used for CD8+ and CD4+ T cells, and FACS enrichment was applied to TEMRA cells. An amount of RNA that ranged from roughly 0.45 to 1 ug was reverse transcribed with random hexamers. The amplification used immunoSEQ multiplex PCR on TCR beta CDR3; it spanned 54 Vbeta and 13 Jbeta. TCRdb ran MiXCR on the immunoSEQ multiplex PCR reads and lists one entry per CDR3 protein. The sample shows about 180,000 distinct CDR3 sequences, 94% of them seen only once. The chain combines TRBV29-1 with TRBJ1-1; 11 bases map to TRBD1. The TCR sequence derives from a human donor with Susac syndrome. Sequencing used CD4+ T cells from PBMCs. CDR3 nucleotide sequence: TGCAGCGCCCGGACAGGGGGCGAGTGGACTGAAGCTTTCTTT. As protein: CSARTGGEWTEAFF.